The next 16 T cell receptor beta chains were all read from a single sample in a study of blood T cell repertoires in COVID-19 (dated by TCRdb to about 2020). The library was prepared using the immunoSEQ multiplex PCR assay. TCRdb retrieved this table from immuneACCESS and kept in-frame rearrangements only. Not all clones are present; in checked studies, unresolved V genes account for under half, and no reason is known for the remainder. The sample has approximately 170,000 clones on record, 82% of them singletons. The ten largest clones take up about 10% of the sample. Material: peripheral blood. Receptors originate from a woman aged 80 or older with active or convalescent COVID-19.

CDR3 region: CSVEVGPAEQYF. The CDR3 nucleotides are TGCAGCGTTGAAGTTGGGCCAGCGGAACAGTACTTC. The genes are TRBV29-1 and TRBJ2-7; TRBD2 is a possible D gene (5 bases). The ends were cut back, 1 base at V and 10 bases at J, with 14 bases in the middle. The CDR3 extends over 12 amino acids. The germline V gene has CDR1 SQVTM and CDR2 ANQGSEA.

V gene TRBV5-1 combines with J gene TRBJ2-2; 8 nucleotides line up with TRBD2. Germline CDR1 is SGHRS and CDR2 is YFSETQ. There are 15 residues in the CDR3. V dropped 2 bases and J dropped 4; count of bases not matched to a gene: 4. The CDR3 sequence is CASSFDSGSTGELFF. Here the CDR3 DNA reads TGCGCCAGCAGCTTCGACAGCGGGAGCACCGGGGAGCTGTTTTTT.

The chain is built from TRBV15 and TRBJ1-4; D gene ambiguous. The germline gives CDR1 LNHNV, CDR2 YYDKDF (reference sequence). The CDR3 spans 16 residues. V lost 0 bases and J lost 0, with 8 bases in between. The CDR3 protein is CATSRDPGATNEKLFF. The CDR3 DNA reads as TGTGCCACCAGCAGAGACCCCGGGGCAACTAATGAAAAACTGTTTTTT.

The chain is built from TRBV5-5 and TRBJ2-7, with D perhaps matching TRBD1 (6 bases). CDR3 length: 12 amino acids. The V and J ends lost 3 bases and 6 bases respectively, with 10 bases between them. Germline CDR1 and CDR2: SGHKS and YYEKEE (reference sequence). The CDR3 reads CASSYTGSEQYF. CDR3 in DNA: TGTGCCAGCAGCTATACAGGGTCCGAGCAGTACTTC.

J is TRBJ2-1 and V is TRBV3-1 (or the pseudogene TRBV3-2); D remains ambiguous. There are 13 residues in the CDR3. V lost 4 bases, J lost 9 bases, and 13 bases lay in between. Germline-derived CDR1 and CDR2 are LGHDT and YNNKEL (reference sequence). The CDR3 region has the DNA TGTGCCAGCAGCCCCTCCACTCGGAGTGAGCAGTTCTTC. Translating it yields CASSPSTRSEQFF.

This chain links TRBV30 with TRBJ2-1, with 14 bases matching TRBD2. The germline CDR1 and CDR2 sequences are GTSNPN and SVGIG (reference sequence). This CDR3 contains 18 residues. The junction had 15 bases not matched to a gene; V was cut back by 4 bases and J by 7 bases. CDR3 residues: CAWTGTSGRPGFWNEQFF. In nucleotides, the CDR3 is TGTGCCTGGACTGGGACTAGCGGGAGACCCGGTTTTTGGAATGAGCAGTTCTTC. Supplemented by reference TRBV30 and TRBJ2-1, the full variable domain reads SQTIHQWPATLVQPVGSPLSLECTVEGTSNPNLYWYRQAAGRGLQLLFYSVGIGQISSEVPQNLSASRPQDRQFILSSKKLLLSDSGFYLCAWTGTSGRPGFWNEQFFGPGTRLTVL.

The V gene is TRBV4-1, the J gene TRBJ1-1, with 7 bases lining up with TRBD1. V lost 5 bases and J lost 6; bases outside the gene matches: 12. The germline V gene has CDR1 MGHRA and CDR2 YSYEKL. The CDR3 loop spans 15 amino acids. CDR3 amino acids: CASSARQGPWAEAFF. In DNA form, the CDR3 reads TGCGCCAGCAGCGCCCGACAGGGACCTTGGGCTGAAGCTTTCTTT.

The CDR3 coding sequence is TGTGCCAGCAGCGAAGGACTAGCGGAGATCTACGAGCAGTACTTC. Protein: CASSEGLAEIYEQYF. V gene TRBV5-4 combines with J gene TRBJ2-7, with 10 nucleotides matching TRBD2. Per germline, CDR1 SGHNT and CDR2 YYREEE (reference sequence). After removal of 4 bases from V and 3 bases from J, the junction contained 7 bases not matched to a gene. The CDR3 is made up of 15 amino acids.

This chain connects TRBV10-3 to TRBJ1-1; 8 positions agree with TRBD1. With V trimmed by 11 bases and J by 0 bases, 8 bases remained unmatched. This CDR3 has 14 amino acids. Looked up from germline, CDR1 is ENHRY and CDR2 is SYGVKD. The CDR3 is CASTGTGMNTEAFF. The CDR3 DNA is TGTGCCTCTACCGGGACAGGCATGAACACTGAAGCTTTCTTT.

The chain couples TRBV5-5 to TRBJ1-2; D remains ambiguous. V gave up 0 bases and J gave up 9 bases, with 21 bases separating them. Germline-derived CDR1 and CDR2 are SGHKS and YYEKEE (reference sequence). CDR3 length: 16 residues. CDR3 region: CASSLAGINGIYRYTF. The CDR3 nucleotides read TGTGCCAGCAGCTTGGCGGGGATTAACGGGATATATCGCTACACCTTC.

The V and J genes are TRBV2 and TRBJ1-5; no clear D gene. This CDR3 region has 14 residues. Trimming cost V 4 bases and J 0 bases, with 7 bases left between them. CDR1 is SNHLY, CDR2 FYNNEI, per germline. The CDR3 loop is CASSVTNSNQPQHF. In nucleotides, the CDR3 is TGTGCCAGCAGTGTAACAAATAGCAATCAGCCCCAGCATTTT.

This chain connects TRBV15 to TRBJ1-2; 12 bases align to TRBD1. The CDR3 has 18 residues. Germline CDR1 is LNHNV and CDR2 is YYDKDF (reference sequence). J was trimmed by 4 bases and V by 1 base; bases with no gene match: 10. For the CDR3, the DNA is TGTGCCACCAGCAGAGCCGGGACAGGGGGCGATTGGGGCTATGGCTACACCTTC. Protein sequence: CATSRAGTGGDWGYGYTF.

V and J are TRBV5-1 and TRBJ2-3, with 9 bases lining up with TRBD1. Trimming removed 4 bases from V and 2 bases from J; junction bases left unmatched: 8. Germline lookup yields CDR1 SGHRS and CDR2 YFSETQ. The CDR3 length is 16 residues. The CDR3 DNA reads TGCGCCAGCAGCCCGGGACAGGGTTTATACACAGATACGCAGTATTTT. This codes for CASSPGQGLYTDTQYF.

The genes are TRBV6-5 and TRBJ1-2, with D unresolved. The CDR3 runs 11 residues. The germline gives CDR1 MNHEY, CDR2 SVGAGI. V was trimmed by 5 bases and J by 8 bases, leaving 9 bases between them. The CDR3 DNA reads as TGTGCCAGCAGTCCCACTTGGGGCTACACCTTC. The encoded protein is CASSPTWGYTF.

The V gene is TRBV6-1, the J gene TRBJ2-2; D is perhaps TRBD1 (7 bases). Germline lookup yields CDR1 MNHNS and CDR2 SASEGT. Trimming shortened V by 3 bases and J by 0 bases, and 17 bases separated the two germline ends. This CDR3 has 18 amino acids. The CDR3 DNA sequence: TGTGCCAGCAGTGATTCCCCAGGGGGGACGGCGAACACCGGGGAGCTGTTTTTT. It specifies CASSDSPGGTANTGELFF.

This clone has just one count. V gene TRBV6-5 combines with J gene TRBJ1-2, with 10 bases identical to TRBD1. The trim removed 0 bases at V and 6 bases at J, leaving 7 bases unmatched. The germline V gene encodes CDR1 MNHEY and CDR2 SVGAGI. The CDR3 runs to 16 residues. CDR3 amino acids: CASSYSGTGAFHGYTF. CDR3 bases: TGTGCCAGCAGTTACTCGGGGACAGGGGCCTTCCATGGCTACACCTTC.